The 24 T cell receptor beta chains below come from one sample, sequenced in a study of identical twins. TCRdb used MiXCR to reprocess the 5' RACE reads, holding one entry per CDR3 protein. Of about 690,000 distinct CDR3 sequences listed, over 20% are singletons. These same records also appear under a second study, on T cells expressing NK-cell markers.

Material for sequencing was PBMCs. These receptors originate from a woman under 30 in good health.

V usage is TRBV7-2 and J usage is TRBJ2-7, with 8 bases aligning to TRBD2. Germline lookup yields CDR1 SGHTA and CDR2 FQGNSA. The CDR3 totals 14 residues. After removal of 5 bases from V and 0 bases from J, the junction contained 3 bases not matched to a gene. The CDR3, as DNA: TGTGCCAGCAGCCCGGGAGGGTTCTCCTACGAGCAGTACTTC. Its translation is CASSPGGFSYEQYF.

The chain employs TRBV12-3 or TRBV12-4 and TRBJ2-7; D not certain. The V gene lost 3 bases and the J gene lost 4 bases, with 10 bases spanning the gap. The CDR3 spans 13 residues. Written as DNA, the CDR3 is TGTGCCAGCAGTTTGTCCCCCGAATACGAGCAGTACTTC. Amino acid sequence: CASSLSPEYEQYF.

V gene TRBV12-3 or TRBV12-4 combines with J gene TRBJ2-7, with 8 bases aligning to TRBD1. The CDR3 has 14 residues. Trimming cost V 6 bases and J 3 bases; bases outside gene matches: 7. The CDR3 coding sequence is TGTGCCAGCAGGTCAGGACAGGGCAGCTACGAGCAGTACTTC. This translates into CASRSGQGSYEQYF.

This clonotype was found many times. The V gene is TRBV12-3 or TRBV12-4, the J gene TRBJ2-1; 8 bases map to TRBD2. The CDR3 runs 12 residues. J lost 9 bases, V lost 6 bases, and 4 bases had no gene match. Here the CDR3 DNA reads TGTGCCAGCAGCACTACTAGCGGTGAGCAGTTCTTC. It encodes CASSTTSGEQFF.

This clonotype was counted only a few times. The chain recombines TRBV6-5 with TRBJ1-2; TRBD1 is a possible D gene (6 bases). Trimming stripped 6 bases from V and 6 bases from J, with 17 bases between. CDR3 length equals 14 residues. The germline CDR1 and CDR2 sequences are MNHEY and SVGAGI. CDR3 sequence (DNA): TGTGCCAGCAGACACAGGGAGCCCGACGATGGCTACACCTTC. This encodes CASRHREPDDGYTF.

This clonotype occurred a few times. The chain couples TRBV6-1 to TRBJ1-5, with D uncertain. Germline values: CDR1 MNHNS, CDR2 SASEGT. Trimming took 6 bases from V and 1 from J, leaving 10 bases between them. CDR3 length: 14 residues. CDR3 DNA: TGTGCCAGCAGCCGAAGGATCAGCAATCAGCCCCAGCATTTT. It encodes CASSRRISNQPQHF.

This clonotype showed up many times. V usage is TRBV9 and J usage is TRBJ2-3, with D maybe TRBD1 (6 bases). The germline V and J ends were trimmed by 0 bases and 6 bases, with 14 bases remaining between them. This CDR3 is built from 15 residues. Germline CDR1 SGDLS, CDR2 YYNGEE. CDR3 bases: TGTGCCAGCAGCGTAGAGACAGGAGTTTCGGATACGCAGTATTTT. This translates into CASSVETGVSDTQYF. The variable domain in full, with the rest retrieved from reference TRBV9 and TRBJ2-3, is DSGVTQTPKHLITATGQRVTLRCSPRSGDLSVYWYQQSLDQGLQFLIQYYNGEERAKGNILERFSAQQFPDLHSELNLSSLELGDSALYFCASSVETGVSDTQYFGPGTRLTVL.

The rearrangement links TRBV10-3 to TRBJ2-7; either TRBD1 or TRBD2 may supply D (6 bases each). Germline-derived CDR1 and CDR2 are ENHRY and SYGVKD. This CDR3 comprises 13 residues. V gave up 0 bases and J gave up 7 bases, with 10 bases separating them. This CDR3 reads CAISESGGGEQYF. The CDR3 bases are TGTGCCATCAGTGAGTCAGGAGGGGGTGAGCAGTACTTC.

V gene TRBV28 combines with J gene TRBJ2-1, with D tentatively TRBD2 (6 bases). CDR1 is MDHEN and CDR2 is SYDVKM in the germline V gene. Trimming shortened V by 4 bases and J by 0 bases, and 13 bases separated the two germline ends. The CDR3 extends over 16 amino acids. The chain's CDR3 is CASSYSGSHSYNEQFF. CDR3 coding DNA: TGTGCCAGCAGTTACTCCGGGAGTCACTCCTACAATGAGCAGTTCTTC.

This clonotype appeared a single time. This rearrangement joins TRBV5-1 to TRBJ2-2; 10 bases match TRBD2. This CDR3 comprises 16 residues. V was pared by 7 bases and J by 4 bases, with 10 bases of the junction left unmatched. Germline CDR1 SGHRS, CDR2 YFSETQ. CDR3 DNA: TGCGCCAGCCTGGATGCGACTAGCGGGCTCACCGGGGAGCTGTTTTTT. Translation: CASLDATSGLTGELFF.

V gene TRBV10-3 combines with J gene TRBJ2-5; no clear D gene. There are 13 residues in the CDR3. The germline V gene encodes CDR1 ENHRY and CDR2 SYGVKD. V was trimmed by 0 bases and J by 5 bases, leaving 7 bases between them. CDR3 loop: CAISESGVETQYF. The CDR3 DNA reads TGTGCCATCAGTGAGTCGGGCGTGGAGACCCAGTACTTC.

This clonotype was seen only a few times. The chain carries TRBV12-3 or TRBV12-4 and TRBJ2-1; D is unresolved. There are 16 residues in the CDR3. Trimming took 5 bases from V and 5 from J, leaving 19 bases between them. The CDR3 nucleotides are TGTGCCAGCAGTCTCGGCCCCGTTACCTGGGACAATGAGCAGTTCTTC. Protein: CASSLGPVTWDNEQFF.

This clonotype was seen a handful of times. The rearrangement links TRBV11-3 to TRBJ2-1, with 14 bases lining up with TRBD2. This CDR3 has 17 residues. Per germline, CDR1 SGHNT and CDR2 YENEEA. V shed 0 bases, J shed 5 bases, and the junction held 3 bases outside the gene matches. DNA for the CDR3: TGTGCCAGCAGCTTAGACTGGGGACTAGCGGGGGACAATGAGCAGTTCTTC. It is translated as CASSLDWGLAGDNEQFF.

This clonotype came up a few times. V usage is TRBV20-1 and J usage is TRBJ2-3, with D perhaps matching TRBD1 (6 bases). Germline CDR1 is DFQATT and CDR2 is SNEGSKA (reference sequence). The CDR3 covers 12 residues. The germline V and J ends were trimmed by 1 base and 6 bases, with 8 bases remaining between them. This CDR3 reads CSARGDRDTQYF. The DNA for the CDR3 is TGCAGTGCTAGAGGCGACAGGGATACGCAGTATTTT.

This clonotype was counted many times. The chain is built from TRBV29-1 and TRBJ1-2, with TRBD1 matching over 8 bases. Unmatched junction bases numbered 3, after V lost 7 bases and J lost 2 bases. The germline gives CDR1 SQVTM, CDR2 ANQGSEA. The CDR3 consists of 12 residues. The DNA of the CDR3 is TGCAGCGGGGGACAGGCAAACTATGGCTACACCTTC. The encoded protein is CSGGQANYGYTF.

The CDR3 reads CSVGRMGPYEQYF. Here the CDR3 DNA reads TGCAGCGTTGGGAGGATGGGACCCTACGAGCAGTACTTC. The V call is TRBV29-1, the J call TRBJ2-7; perhaps D is TRBD1 or TRBD2 (5 bases each). Germline CDR1 SQVTM, CDR2 ANQGSEA. This CDR3 is built from 13 residues. Between the trimmed V and J ends, which lost 4 bases and 2 bases, there was a span of 12 bases.

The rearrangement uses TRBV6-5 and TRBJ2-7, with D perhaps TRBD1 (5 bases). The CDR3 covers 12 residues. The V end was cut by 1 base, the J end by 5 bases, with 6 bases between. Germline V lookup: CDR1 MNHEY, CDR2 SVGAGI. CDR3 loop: CASSYLGHEQYF. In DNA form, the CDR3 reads TGTGCCAGCAGTTACTTGGGGCACGAGCAGTACTTC.

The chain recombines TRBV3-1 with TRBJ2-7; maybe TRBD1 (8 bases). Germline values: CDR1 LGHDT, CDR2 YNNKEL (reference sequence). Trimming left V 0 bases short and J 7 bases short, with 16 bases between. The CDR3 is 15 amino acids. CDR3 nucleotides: TGTGCCAGCAGCCAAGAAATAGGACAGGGAGGGGAGCAGTACTTC. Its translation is CASSQEIGQGGEQYF.

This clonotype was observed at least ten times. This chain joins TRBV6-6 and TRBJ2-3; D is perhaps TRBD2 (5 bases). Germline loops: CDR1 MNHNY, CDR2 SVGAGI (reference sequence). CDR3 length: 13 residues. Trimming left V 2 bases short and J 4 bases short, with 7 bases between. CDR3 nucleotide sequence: TGTGCCAGCAGTTACGGGAGAGCAGATACGCAGTATTTT. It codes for CASSYGRADTQYF.

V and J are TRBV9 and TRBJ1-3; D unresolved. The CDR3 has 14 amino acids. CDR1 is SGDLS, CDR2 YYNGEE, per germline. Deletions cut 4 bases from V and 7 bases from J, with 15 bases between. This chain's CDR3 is CASSSPTPGNTIYF. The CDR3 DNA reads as TGTGCCAGCAGCTCACCGACCCCCGGTAACACCATATATTTT. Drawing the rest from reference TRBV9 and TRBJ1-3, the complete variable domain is DSGVTQTPKHLITATGQRVTLRCSPRSGDLSVYWYQQSLDQGLQFLIQYYNGEERAKGNILERFSAQQFPDLHSELNLSSLELGDSALYFCASSSPTPGNTIYFGEGSWLTVV.

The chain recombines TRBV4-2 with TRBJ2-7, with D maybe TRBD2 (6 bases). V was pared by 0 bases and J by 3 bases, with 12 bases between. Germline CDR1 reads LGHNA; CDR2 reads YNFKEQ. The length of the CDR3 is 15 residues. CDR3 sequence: CASSQEASVHYEQYF. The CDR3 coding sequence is TGTGCCAGCAGCCAAGAGGCTAGCGTTCACTACGAGCAGTACTTC.

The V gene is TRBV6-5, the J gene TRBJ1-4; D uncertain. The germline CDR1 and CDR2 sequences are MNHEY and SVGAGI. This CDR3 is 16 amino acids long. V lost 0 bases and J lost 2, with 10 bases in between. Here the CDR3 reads CASSYSNRPTNEKLFF. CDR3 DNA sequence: TGTGCCAGCAGTTACTCGAATCGACCGACTAATGAAAAACTGTTTTTT.

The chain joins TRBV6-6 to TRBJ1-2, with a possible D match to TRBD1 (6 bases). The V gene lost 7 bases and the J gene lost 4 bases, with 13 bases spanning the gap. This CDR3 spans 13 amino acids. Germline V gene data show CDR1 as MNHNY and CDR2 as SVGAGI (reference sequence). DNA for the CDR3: TGTGCCAGCACCCGACTGGACAGCTATGGCTACACCTTC. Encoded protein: CASTRLDSYGYTF.

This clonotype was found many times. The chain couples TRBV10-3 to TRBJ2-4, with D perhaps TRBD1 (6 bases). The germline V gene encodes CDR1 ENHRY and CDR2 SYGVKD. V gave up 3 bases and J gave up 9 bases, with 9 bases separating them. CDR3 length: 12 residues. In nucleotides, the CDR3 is TGTGCCATCAGTGAACTAGGGGGCATTCAGTACTTC. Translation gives CAISELGGIQYF.